The present TCR beta chain was sequenced within a study of cytomegalovirus exposure and HLA in healthy donors. Study-wide findings and caveats: Researchers counted 164 TCR beta chains as cytomegalovirus-associated. Versus the roughly 670-donor mean, an Asian-associated ancestry cluster reportedly showed fewer N-insertions in a later analysis.

The germline CDR1 and CDR2 sequences are SNHLY and FYNNEI. There are 14 residues in the CDR3. Trimming cost V 11 bases and J 1 base; bases outside gene matches: 8. This clone turned up a few times. Its matching antigen is unknown. PCR primers comprised 60 Vbeta and 13 Jbeta primers. The table came from immunoSEQ multiplex PCR; TCRdb's copy has only in-frame clones and leaves some out. The sample comprises around 99,000 clones, roughly 63% of which are singletons, and roughly 5.5% rests with the top ten. The sequenced sample was PBMCs. The source of this sequence is a woman in her 70s in good health and CMV-seropositive. J is TRBJ1-1 and V is TRBV2, with 9 positions matching TRBD1. Here the CDR3 reads CAESTGQGNTEAFF. CDR3 nucleotide sequence: TGTGCCGAGAGCACGGGACAGGGGAACACTGAAGCTTTCTTT. The complete variable domain, with remaining parts taken from reference TRBV2 and TRBJ1-1, reads EPEVTQTPSHQVTQMGQEVILRCVPISNHLYFYWYRQILGQKVEFLVSFYNNEISEKSEIFDDQFSVERPDGSNFTLKIRSTKLEDSAMYFCAESTGQGNTEAFFGQGTRLTVV.